This T cell receptor (beta chain) was profiled in a study of T cell responses to AZD1222 COVID-19 vaccine. Study-wide background: Pooled together were second doses at about 4 or about 12 weeks. Study findings and constraints: The study identified only five to seven AZD1222 recipients as seropositive at baseline. Spike-specific TCR breadth rose after two AZD1222 doses, and depth rose as well.

The CDR3 loop spans 15 amino acids. The ends lost 3 bases at V and 6 bases at J; junction bases unmatched: 5. Germline CDR1 and CDR2: SGHAT and FQDESV (reference sequence). Only in-frame clones appear in the TCRdb table, and some are missing; sequencing was by immunoSEQ multiplex PCR. The sample carries 150,000 to 180,000 clones, 88% recorded once. This clone was recorded only once. No antigen is known for it. This chain links TRBV11-1 with TRBJ2-3, with 11 bases matching TRBD2. The sequences come from peripheral blood, collected on day 0 of AZD1222 vaccination. The receptor comes from an adult in good health. CDR3 DNA: TGTGCCAGCAGCTTTAGCGGGGGGGCGTCCGATACGCAGTATTTT. Encoded protein: CASSFSGGASDTQYF.